These T cell receptor beta chains were read from a single sample in a study of PD-1 blockade in classical Hodgkin lymphoma. Assay: immunoSEQ multiplex PCR; the TCRdb copy retains only in-frame clones and omits some. In the table there are fewer than 70,000 clones, approximately 90% of which are singletons. The sample in question was peripheral blood mononuclear cells (PBMCs), obtained before the second cycle of nivolumab. Receptors originate from a human donor with classical Hodgkin lymphoma. The CDR3 runs from the conserved cysteine through the conserved F or W. A D gene is named only where the DNA matches it firmly. Where a row states a size, it is once, few, many or the class of an expanded clone; other rows omit it.

J gene	D gene	V gene	clone size	CDR3 DNA	CDR3 protein
TRBJ2-3	TRBD1	TRBV10-1	.	TGCGCCAGCAAGGGGCAGGGGGCATCAGATACGCAGTATTTT	CASKGQGASDTQYF
TRBJ2-5	.	TRBV5-1	.	TGCGCCAGCAGCTTGGGAGGCCAAGAGACCCAGTACTTC	CASSLGGQETQYF
TRBJ1-5	.	TRBV19	.	TGTGCCAGTAGGGAGGCAGGGGCAGGCAATCAGCCCCAGCATTTT	CASREAGAGNQPQHF
TRBJ2-5	.	TRBV7-9	few	TGTGCCAGCAGCTTCGACAGGTACCAAGAGACCCAGTACTTC	CASSFDRYQETQYF
TRBJ2-1	TRBD2	TRBV5-1	.	TGCGCCAGCACATCTAGCGGGGGGCCAGACAATGAGCAGTTCTTC	CASTSSGGPDNEQFF
TRBJ2-5	.	TRBV9	.	TGTGCCAGCAGCCAAGAGGTTTTGGAGACCCAGTACTTC	CASSQEVLETQYF
TRBJ1-4	.	TRBV9	.	TGTGCCAGCAGCGCCCGAAGGGGGGGGTCTAATGAAAAACTGTTTTTT	CASSARRGGSNEKLFF
TRBJ2-5	.	TRBV7-2	.	TGTGCCAGCAGCTTAGGCGCGGGTGAACAAGAGACCCAGTACTTC	CASSLGAGEQETQYF
TRBJ2-1	TRBD1	TRBV7-3	.	TGTGCCAGCAGCTTGCAACAGGGGGCAGGTGAGCAGTTCTTC	CASSLQQGAGEQFF
TRBJ1-4	.	TRBV5-1	.	TGCGCCAGCAGCGCAACGGGAGCTCGGGGTGAAAAACTGTTTTTT	CASSATGARGEKLFF
TRBJ2-1	TRBD1	TRBV19	.	TGTGCCAGTAGTATTAAGGACAGGGGAATATACAATGAGCAGTTCTTC	CASSIKDRGIYNEQFF
TRBJ2-7	TRBD1	TRBV7-8	.	TGTGCCAGCAGCCACGGGACAGGGCCCTTTGAGCAGTACTTC	CASSHGTGPFEQYF
TRBJ1-1	.	TRBV30	.	TGTGCCTCAACACCAAATTCGGGACAACTGAACACTGAAGCTTTCTTT	CASTPNSGQLNTEAFF
TRBJ1-2	TRBD1	TRBV7-9	.	TGTGCCAGCGGTCCTTCAGGGGGCGCGTCCTATGGCTACACCTTC	CASGPSGGASYGYTF
TRBJ2-2	.	TRBV5-1	.	TGCGCCAGCTCCCGGGCAGGGGGGGTCCCCGGGGAGCTGTTTTTT	CASSRAGGVPGELFF
TRBJ1-4	.	TRBV5-4	.	TGTGCCAGCAGCTTGGCAGGTGCAACTAATGAAAAACTGTTTTTT	CASSLAGATNEKLFF
TRBJ1-1	TRBD1	TRBV6-1	.	TGTGCCAGCAGCCAGAACAGGGGGGGCACTGAAGCTTTCTTT	CASSQNRGGTEAFF
TRBJ2-1	.	TRBV5-1	.	TGCGCCAGCAGCGTATTCTTTCTTGACGCCCGGGCGGGCAATGAGCAGTTCTTC	CASSVFFLDARAGNEQFF
TRBJ2-7	.	TRBV7-8	.	TGTGCCAGCAGCTTGGGTAGGTCGGGCGAGCAGTACTTC	CASSLGRSGEQYF
TRBJ2-3	TRBD1	TRBV18	.	TGTGCCAGCTCAGTACTCAGGGGGCGAAGCACAGATACGCAGTATTTT	CASSVLRGRSTDTQYF
TRBJ1-2	TRBD1	TRBV7-2	.	TGTGCCAGCAGCTCGGACAGGGGGCCGGGCTATGGCTACACCTTC	CASSSDRGPGYGYTF
TRBJ2-2	TRBD1	TRBV14	.	TGTGCCAGCAGCCAAGAGGACAGGGGGGTCACCGGGGAGCTGTTTTTT	CASSQEDRGVTGELFF
TRBJ2-7	.	TRBV5-1	.	TGCGCCAGCAGCTTCACGACGGACCCCTACGAGCAGTACTTC	CASSFTTDPYEQYF